What follows are 25 T cell receptor beta chains derived from one specimen sequenced in a study of T cell responses to AZD1222 COVID-19 vaccine. TCRdb's table, derived via immunoSEQ multiplex PCR, lists solely in-frame clones and lacks some. The sample carries about 270,000 clones, about 94% recorded once. The sequencing used peripheral blood, collected 28 days after the second AZD1222 dose. The receptors here all came from an adult who received the AZD1222 COVID-19 vaccine.

V and J are TRBV5-5 and TRBJ2-1; 7 nucleotides line up with TRBD2. Trimming took 2 bases from V and 2 from J; bases not matched to a gene: 4. Germline lookup yields CDR1 SGHKS and CDR2 YYEKEE (reference sequence). The CDR3 length is 15 residues. The CDR3 reads CASSFAGDPYNEQFF. DNA of the CDR3: TGTGCCAGCAGCTTTGCGGGGGATCCCTACAATGAGCAGTTCTTC.

V is TRBV24-1 and J is TRBJ2-5; 14 nucleotides match TRBD2. Germline CDR1 is KGHDR and CDR2 is SFDVKD. This CDR3 is 16 amino acids long. The V gene end was trimmed by 0 bases and the J gene end by 4 bases; junction bases not matched to a gene: 0. The CDR3 region is CATSDLGTSGGETQYF. Written as DNA, the CDR3 is TGTGCCACCAGTGATTTGGGGACTAGCGGGGGAGAGACCCAGTACTTC.

The rearrangement uses TRBV6-5 and TRBJ1-2; 8 bases fit TRBD1. V trimming: 2 bases; J trimming: 6 bases; junction bases outside the gene matches: 5. The CDR3 is 14 residues long. Per the germline V gene, CDR1 is MNHEY and CDR2 is SVGAGI. CDR3 in amino acids: CASSYLTGENGYTF. For the CDR3, the DNA is TGTGCCAGCAGTTACCTGACAGGGGAGAATGGCTACACCTTC.

This chain connects TRBV28 to TRBJ2-7; 9 bases map to TRBD1. The CDR3 runs 16 residues. CDR1 and CDR2 (germline): MDHEN, SYDVKM. J gave up 1 base and V 3 bases, and 7 bases lay outside the gene matches. The CDR3 bases are TGTGCCAGCAGTTTCCCGACAGGGGGATTATCCTACGAGCAGTACTTC. Its protein product is CASSFPTGGLSYEQYF.

In this sample, this clone turned up once. V usage is TRBV2 and J usage is TRBJ2-7; 11 nucleotides agree with TRBD1. The ends lost 6 bases at V and 2 bases at J; junction bases unmatched: 3. CDR3 length: 14 amino acids. Per the germline V gene, CDR1 is SNHLY and CDR2 is FYNNEI. CDR3 sequence: CASRGDRGAYEQYF. The CDR3 DNA reads as TGTGCCAGCAGGGGGGACAGGGGGGCCTACGAGCAGTACTTC.

The chain couples TRBV21-1 to TRBJ2-5. TRBV21-1 constitutes a pseudogene. This CDR3 has 9 amino acids. In DNA, the CDR3 is TGTGCCAGCAGCCCCCCCCAGTACTTC. Protein sequence: CASSPPQYF.

This chain uses TRBV7-9 with TRBJ1-2; D gene uncertain. The length of the CDR3 is 15 residues. Germline CDR1 SEHNR, CDR2 FQNEAQ (reference sequence). Trimming pared 2 bases from V and 3 bases from J, leaving 13 bases between. CDR3 nucleotides: TGTGCCAGCAGCTTAAACCCCGGACGGGACTATGGCTACACCTTC. The encoded protein is CASSLNPGRDYGYTF.

This clone was detected a few times. This chain uses TRBV10-3 with TRBJ2-1; possibly TRBD2 for D (7 bases). This CDR3 is built from 16 residues. V lost 0 bases, J lost 8 bases, and 17 bases lay in between. The germline gives CDR1 ENHRY, CDR2 SYGVKD. In DNA form, the CDR3 reads TGTGCCATCAGTGAGTCAGGGGGAGGGCCCTTAGATGAGCAGTTCTTC. Translation: CAISESGGGPLDEQFF.

This clone was seen a few times. The chain joins TRBV6-5 to TRBJ2-7, with TRBD1 matching over 9 bases. The V gene end was trimmed by 0 bases and the J gene end by 4 bases; junction bases not matched to a gene: 4. The CDR3 is 15 amino acids. CDR1 is MNHEY, CDR2 SVGAGI, per germline. The CDR3 DNA sequence: TGTGCCAGCAGTTACTCGGGACAGGGATATTACGAGCAGTACTTC. This gives the protein CASSYSGQGYYEQYF.

The J gene is TRBJ2-7, the V gene TRBV6-6, with unresolved D. Trimming pared 0 bases from V and 5 bases from J, leaving 8 bases between. The germline gives CDR1 MNHNY, CDR2 SVGAGI (reference sequence). The CDR3 is made up of 13 amino acids. CDR3 nucleotides: TGTGCCAGCAGTTACTCGGTTTTCCACGAGCAGTACTTC. Protein: CASSYSVFHEQYF.

The chain combines TRBV2 with TRBJ1-1, with D perhaps TRBD1 (5 bases). V was clipped by 5 bases and J by 2 bases, with 12 bases between them. Germline V gene lookup returns CDR1 SNHLY and CDR2 FYNNEI. The CDR3 covers 14 residues. CDR3 nucleotide sequence: TGTGCCAGCAGTTTAGCTGGGGGAAACACTGAAGCTTTCTTT. This translates into CASSLAGGNTEAFF.

V usage is TRBV7-8 and J usage is TRBJ1-5; no definite D call. CDR1 and CDR2 from the germline V gene are SGHVS and FQNEAQ. The CDR3 sequence is 14 residues long. V lost 0 bases and J 6 bases, leaving 9 bases between the germline ends. CDR3 coding DNA: TGTGCCAGCAGCTTAGCGCTAACGGGTCAGCCCCAGCATTTT. This translates into CASSLALTGQPQHF.

The CDR3 nucleotides are TGTGCCAGCAGTGAAATGAGGGTCACTGAAGCTTTCTTT. It encodes CASSEMRVTEAFF. The gene calls are TRBV6-1 and TRBJ1-1; the D is unclear. CDR3 length: 13 residues. Per the germline V gene, CDR1 is MNHNS and CDR2 is SASEGT. The V and J ends lost 2 bases and 4 bases respectively, with 8 bases between them.

The chain links TRBV7-9 to TRBJ2-2, with 12 bases aligning to TRBD2. Germline V gene data show CDR1 as SEHNR and CDR2 as FQNEAQ (reference sequence). V was pared by 5 bases and J by 5 bases, with 3 bases of the junction left unmatched. The CDR3 sequence is 15 residues long. In DNA form, the CDR3 reads TGTGCCAGCAGCCGTGGACTAGCGGGAACCGGGGAGCTGTTTTTT. Its protein product is CASSRGLAGTGELFF.

The V call is TRBV7-9, the J call TRBJ2-3, with TRBD1 matching over 9 bases. Germline lookup yields CDR1 SEHNR and CDR2 FQNEAQ (reference sequence). V lost 5 bases, J lost 6 bases, and 6 bases stayed unmatched. CDR3 size: 14 residues. The CDR3 DNA is TGTGCCAGCAGCCCTGGGACAGGGTGGGATACGCAGTATTTT. This translates into CASSPGTGWDTQYF. The variable domain in full, with the rest retrieved from reference TRBV7-9 and TRBJ2-3, is DTGVSQNPRHKITKRGQNVTFRCDPISEHNRLYWYRQTLGQGPEFLTYFQNEAQLEKSRLLSDRFSAERPKGSFSTLEIQRTEQGDSAMYLCASSPGTGWDTQYFGPGTRLTVL.

This clone was observed a few times. The chain uses TRBV9 and TRBJ1-6, with D tentatively TRBD1 (6 bases). The germline V and J ends were trimmed by 3 bases and 11 bases, with 15 bases remaining between them. Germline V gene sequence: CDR1 SGDLS, CDR2 YYNGEE. The CDR3 covers 14 residues. The CDR3 DNA reads TGTGCCAGCAGCGAACAGGGAGGTCTCGCACCCCTCCACTTT. Translation gives CASSEQGGLAPLHF.

V gene TRBV4-1 combines with J gene TRBJ2-1; 12 bases agree with TRBD2. V dropped 1 base and J dropped 4; count of bases not matched to a gene: 5. CDR1 MGHRA and CDR2 YSYEKL come from the germline V gene. The CDR3 extends over 17 amino acids. As DNA, the CDR3 is TGCGCCAGCAGCCAAGCGGCTAGCGGGGGGGATTACAATGAGCAGTTCTTC. This gives the protein CASSQAASGGDYNEQFF.

This sequence joins TRBV3-1 (or the pseudogene TRBV3-2) and TRBJ2-1, with 7 bases matching TRBD1. The CDR3 extends over 17 amino acids. Germline lookup yields CDR1 LGHDT and CDR2 YNNKEL (reference sequence). V was clipped by 2 bases and J by 4 bases; unmatched bases: 11. CDR3 DNA: TGTGCCAGCAGCCAACTACCGGGACAGACACTTTACAATGAGCAGTTCTTC. Translated, it gives CASSQLPGQTLYNEQFF.

The chain employs TRBV19 and TRBJ2-1; possible D gene TRBD2, 6 bases. CDR3 length: 17 amino acids. Germline CDR1 reads LNHDA; CDR2 reads SQIVND (reference sequence). V was shortened by 3 bases and J by 0 bases, with 15 bases between the two germline ends. The CDR3 protein is CASSILGGRSSYNEQFF. The CDR3, as DNA: TGTGCCAGTAGTATCCTCGGGGGACGGAGCTCCTACAATGAGCAGTTCTTC.

The rearrangement joins TRBV12-3 or TRBV12-4 to TRBJ1-1; D unresolved. The germline V and J ends were trimmed by 2 bases and 5 bases, with 9 bases remaining between them. This CDR3 is 13 amino acids long. CDR3 nucleotide sequence: TGTGCCAGCAGTTTAAAGCAAAGGACTGAAGCTTTCTTT. Translated: CASSLKQRTEAFF.

This clone was seen only once. The J gene is TRBJ1-5, the V gene TRBV28; no reliable D call. The germline V gene encodes CDR1 MDHEN and CDR2 SYDVKM. This CDR3 region has 12 residues. Trimming cost V 0 bases and J 7 bases, with 4 bases left between them. The CDR3: CASSLWGQPQHF. CDR3 DNA sequence: TGTGCCAGCAGTTTATGGGGGCAGCCCCAGCATTTT.

The chain employs TRBV6-1 and TRBJ2-7; D may correspond to TRBD1 or TRBD2 (5 bases each). Per germline, CDR1 MNHNS and CDR2 SASEGT. This CDR3 has 14 amino acids. Between the trimmed V and J ends, which lost 2 bases and 3 bases, there was a span of 11 bases. DNA for the CDR3: TGTGCCAGCAGTGAATTGGGGGAAGGCTACGAGCAGTACTTC. It specifies CASSELGEGYEQYF.

This clone has only one observation. Here the CDR3 DNA reads TGTGCCAGCAGCTTAGCAAGAAACACTGAAGCTTTCTTT. It is translated as CASSLARNTEAFF. The chain uses TRBV7-3 and TRBJ1-1, with D unclear. Germline V lookup: CDR1 SGHTA, CDR2 FQGTGA. The V end lost 2 bases, the J end lost 2 bases, and 6 bases lay between the germline ends. This CDR3 comprises 13 residues.

V is TRBV20-1 and J is TRBJ2-1, with 16 positions matching TRBD2. V lost 3 bases, J lost 8 bases, and 4 bases stayed unmatched. The CDR3 totals 15 residues. Germline V gives CDR1 DFQATT, CDR2 SNEGSKA (reference sequence). CDR3 loop: CSASPGTSGRDEQFF. In DNA form, the CDR3 reads TGCAGTGCTAGTCCAGGGACTAGCGGGAGGGATGAGCAGTTCTTC.

This sequence joins TRBV3-1 (or the pseudogene TRBV3-2) and TRBJ2-1; D gene ambiguous. The CDR3 spans 16 residues. The germline V gene encodes CDR1 LGHDT and CDR2 YNNKEL (reference sequence). V lost 0 bases and J 2 bases, leaving 11 bases between the germline ends. This CDR3 reads CASSQDTNPAYNEQFF. CDR3 nucleotide sequence: TGTGCCAGCAGCCAAGATACCAACCCCGCCTACAATGAGCAGTTCTTC.